These 27 T cell receptor beta chains came from one sample sequenced in a study of T cells in tuberculosis. Only in-frame clones appear in the TCRdb table, and some are missing; sequencing was by immunoSEQ multiplex PCR. The data show over 30,000 clones, with about 90% seen just once and 7.7% held by the top ten. Material for sequencing was PBMCs. The source is a donor aged 10 to 29 with latent tuberculosis or without tuberculosis infection. Some clones in this sample may be carry-over from other donors' samples.

This rearrangement joins TRBV19 to TRBJ1-1; tentative D call: TRBD1 (5 bases). Germline V gives CDR1 LNHDA, CDR2 SQIVND (reference sequence). V lost 4 bases and J 5 bases, leaving 11 bases between the germline ends. This CDR3 has 13 residues. The CDR3 DNA sequence: TGTGCCAGTAGTAGGGGGAGGGATACTGAAGCTTTCTTT. Encoded protein: CASSRGRDTEAFF.

Worth noting for this clone: Within the sample, other DNA sequences also encode this same CDR3. CDR3 loop: CASSYSSGGGELFF. For the CDR3, the DNA is TGTGCCAGCAGTTACTCGAGCGGGGGCGGGGAGCTGTTTTTT. This chain joins TRBV6-5 and TRBJ2-2, with TRBD2 identical over 8 bases. The CDR3 loop spans 14 amino acids. Trimming took 0 bases from V and 7 from J; bases not matched to a gene: 1. Germline V gene data show CDR1 as MNHEY and CDR2 as SVGAGI.

The chain employs TRBV18 and TRBJ2-1, with 10 positions matching TRBD2. The CDR3 has 15 residues. V lost 6 bases to trimming and J lost 6 bases; unmatched junction nucleotides: 8. Per germline, CDR1 KGHSH and CDR2 LQKENI. CDR3 in DNA: TGTGCCAGCTCGCAAGCGGGAGGGCCAGGCAATGAGCAGTTCTTC. Protein: CASSQAGGPGNEQFF.

The rearrangement joins TRBV4-2 to TRBJ2-1; possibly TRBD2 for D (5 bases). This CDR3 region has 17 residues. V lost 0 bases and J lost 2, with 14 bases in between. CDR1 is LGHNA and CDR2 is YNFKEQ in the germline V gene. CDR3 bases: TGTGCCAGCAGCCAAGATGTACTAGATGCAACCTACAATGAGCAGTTCTTC. Translating it yields CASSQDVLDATYNEQFF.

The chain carries TRBV25-1 and TRBJ2-1; TRBD1 aligns across 7 bases. The CDR3 totals 16 residues. V dropped 4 bases and J dropped 5; count of bases not matched to a gene: 11. CDR1 and CDR2 (germline): MGHDK, SYGVNS. CDR3: CASSAPGTALHNEQFF. For the CDR3, the DNA is TGTGCCAGCAGTGCCCCGGGGACAGCGCTTCACAATGAGCAGTTCTTC.

J is TRBJ1-1 and V is TRBV5-4; 8 bases are shared with TRBD1. CDR1 is SGHNT, CDR2 YYREEE, per germline (reference sequence). V gave up 4 bases and J gave up 7 bases; unmatched junction bases: 3. This CDR3 has 12 amino acids. CDR3 nucleotide sequence: TGTGCCAGCAGCGGCGGACAGGGTGAAGCTTTCTTT. Translated: CASSGGQGEAFF.

This chain uses TRBV29-1 with TRBJ1-2; D gene unclear. The germline V gene encodes CDR1 SQVTM and CDR2 ANQGSEA. V shed 2 bases and J shed 6 bases, with 7 bases lying between them. The CDR3 loop spans 11 amino acids. CDR3 sequence (DNA): TGCAGCGTTGAACGGGGAGATGGCTACACCTTC. Its translation is CSVERGDGYTF.

This chain connects TRBV25-1 to TRBJ2-7; a weak D match, TRBD2 (6 bases). There are 15 residues in the CDR3. Trimming removed 5 bases at V and 7 bases at J, with 21 bases between. From germline, CDR1 is MGHDK and CDR2 SYGVNS. The CDR3: CASSNGQRPGEEQYF. CDR3 DNA sequence: TGTGCCAGCAGTAACGGGCAAAGGCCGGGAGAAGAGCAGTACTTC.

This chain links TRBV10-2 with TRBJ2-3; possibly TRBD1 for D (6 bases). Germline V CDR1 and CDR2: WSHSY, SAAADI. The CDR3 extends over 11 amino acids. V lost 8 bases, J lost 6 bases, and 9 bases lay in between. The CDR3 DNA follows: TGCGCCAGCGGGACATTTGATACGCAGTATTTT. It codes for CASGTFDTQYF.

J is TRBJ1-2 and V is TRBV4-1; possibly TRBD1 for D (5 bases). Germline lookup yields CDR1 MGHRA and CDR2 YSYEKL. This CDR3 has 13 amino acids. V was clipped by 2 bases and J by 3 bases, with 7 bases between them. The CDR3 region has the DNA TGCGCCAGCAGCCAATCCAGGGACTATGGCTACACCTTC. Translation: CASSQSRDYGYTF.

The chain recombines TRBV30 with TRBJ1-2; D may be TRBD1 (5 bases). V lost 7 bases and J lost 8, with 23 bases in between. The CDR3 runs 14 residues. In germline, CDR1 is GTSNPN, CDR2 SVGIG (reference sequence). CDR3: CASGRLGQGGGYTF. The CDR3 nucleotides are TGTGCCTCGGGCAGGTTGGGGCAGGGAGGCGGCTACACCTTC.

This clone was picked up one time. The V and J genes are TRBV28 and TRBJ1-5; TRBD1 matches at 9 bases. CDR3 size: 14 residues. Per germline, CDR1 MDHEN and CDR2 SYDVKM. The ends lost 4 bases at V and 4 bases at J; junction bases unmatched: 2. DNA for the CDR3: TGTGCCAGCAGTTCGGACAGGGGAAATCAGCCCCAGCATTTT. This encodes CASSSDRGNQPQHF.

The chain employs TRBV27 and TRBJ2-7; 9 bases line up with TRBD1. V dropped 2 bases and J dropped 1; count of bases not matched to a gene: 6. Germline CDR1 and CDR2: MNHEY and SMNVEV (reference sequence). This CDR3 region has 16 residues. For the CDR3, the DNA is TGTGCCAGCAGTTTAGGACAGGGGCTGGGGTCCTACGAGCAGTACTTC. This encodes CASSLGQGLGSYEQYF.

This chain uses TRBV19 with TRBJ1-5, with 10 bases identical to TRBD1. Germline V gene lookup returns CDR1 LNHDA and CDR2 SQIVND (reference sequence). Trimming at V came to 5 bases and at J to 7 bases, leaving 8 bases not matched to a gene. This CDR3 contains 15 residues. The CDR3 coding sequence is TGTGCCAGTAGTGCCGGGACAGGGGTTTCGCAGCCCCAGCATTTT. Encoded protein: CASSAGTGVSQPQHF.

V gene TRBV5-1 combines with J gene TRBJ1-2; 7 bases agree with TRBD1. This CDR3 contains 14 residues. Germline V gene sequence: CDR1 SGHRS, CDR2 YFSETQ. V dropped 4 bases and J dropped 8; count of bases not matched to a gene: 11. Here the CDR3 reads CASSRQGPMEGYTF. CDR3 sequence (DNA): TGCGCCAGCAGCAGACAGGGCCCCATGGAAGGCTACACCTTC. Based on the CDR3 plus reference TRBV5-1 and TRBJ1-2, the full variable domain is KAGVTQTPRYLIKTRGQQVTLSCSPISGHRSVSWYQQTPGQGLQFLFEYFSETQRNKGNFPGRFSGRQFSNSRSEMNVSTLELGDSALYLCASSRQGPMEGYTFGSGTRLTVV.

The V and J genes are TRBV27 and TRBJ2-7, with 8 bases aligning to TRBD1. CDR3 length: 14 residues. Germline loops: CDR1 MNHEY, CDR2 SMNVEV (reference sequence). The ends lost 3 bases at V and 5 bases at J; junction bases unmatched: 6. CDR3 sequence reads: CASSFGQGAHEQYF. The DNA for the CDR3 is TGTGCCAGCAGTTTTGGGCAGGGGGCCCACGAGCAGTACTTC.

This chain uses TRBV19 with TRBJ2-6, with 10 bases identical to TRBD1. The CDR3 sequence is 18 residues long. Germline-derived CDR1 and CDR2 are LNHDA and SQIVND (reference sequence). V lost 4 bases, J lost 1 base, and 7 bases stayed unmatched. The CDR3, as DNA: TGTGCCAGTAGTACCGCCGGGACAGGGGCTTCTGGGGCCAACGTCCTGACTTTC. It specifies CASSTAGTGASGANVLTF.

The rearrangement links TRBV6-6 to TRBJ2-1; the match to TRBD2 covers 8 bases. From germline, CDR1 is MNHNY and CDR2 SVGAGI (reference sequence). Trimming took 9 bases from V and 0 from J; bases not matched to a gene: 1. The CDR3 loop spans 13 amino acids. CDR3 loop: CASSGDSYNEQFF. CDR3 DNA: TGTGCCAGTAGCGGGGACTCCTACAATGAGCAGTTCTTC.

The chain's CDR3 is CASRERTGGRGYTF. The CDR3 DNA reads TGTGCCAGCAGAGAGAGGACAGGGGGACGTGGCTACACCTTC. The chain is built from TRBV2 and TRBJ1-2; 10 bases are shared with TRBD1. The J segment lost 7 bases and the V segment lost 6 bases, leaving 8 bases of the junction unmatched. Germline V CDR1 and CDR2: SNHLY, FYNNEI. The CDR3 runs to 14 residues.

The chain combines TRBV2 with TRBJ2-7; D remains ambiguous. Looked up from germline, CDR1 is SNHLY and CDR2 is FYNNEI. This CDR3 has 12 residues. Trimming took 4 bases from V and 2 from J, leaving 6 bases between them. CDR3 region: CASSVGTYEQYF. For the CDR3, the DNA is TGTGCCAGCAGTGTGGGCACCTACGAGCAGTACTTC.

CDR3 amino acids: CASKGRGLSGNTIYF. The CDR3 bases are TGTGCCAGCAAAGGCAGGGGGCTGAGTGGAAACACCATATATTTT. The chain is built from TRBV2 and TRBJ1-3; TRBD1 aligns across 8 bases. The J segment lost 3 bases and the V segment lost 7 bases, leaving 8 bases of the junction unmatched. The germline CDR1 and CDR2 sequences are SNHLY and FYNNEI. This CDR3 is built from 15 residues.

The V and J genes are TRBV7-9 and TRBJ2-7; D ambiguous. The length of the CDR3 is 15 residues. Trimming pared 5 bases from V and 7 bases from J, leaving 21 bases between. Germline V gene sequence: CDR1 SEHNR, CDR2 FQNEAQ (reference sequence). The CDR3 nucleotides are TGTGCCAGCAGCCCCTCCGAGGCAGAGATACCTGAGCAGTACTTC. It codes for CASSPSEAEIPEQYF.

The chain recombines TRBV5-1 with TRBJ1-1; D gene unclear. Germline V gene lookup returns CDR1 SGHRS and CDR2 YFSETQ. Trimming removed 7 bases at V and 4 bases at J, with 17 bases between. This CDR3 is built from 14 residues. CDR3 bases: TGCGCCAGCGGCCCAGGTGGTTTTGGCACTGAAGCTTTCTTT. This translates into CASGPGGFGTEAFF.

This chain uses TRBV2 with TRBJ1-4; perhaps TRBD1 as D (6 bases). The length of the CDR3 is 16 residues. Trimming stripped 6 bases from V and 4 bases from J, with 18 bases between. Per the germline V gene, CDR1 is SNHLY and CDR2 is FYNNEI. As DNA, the CDR3 is TGTGCCAGCAGCGACCCTCCGACAGGCGTTAATGAAAAACTGTTTTTT. Encoded protein: CASSDPPTGVNEKLFF.

This clone was seen just once. The chain combines TRBV27 with TRBJ2-1; TRBD2 matches 8 bases. CDR3 length: 15 residues. V lost 5 bases and J lost 4; bases outside the gene matches: 7. The germline V gene encodes CDR1 MNHEY and CDR2 SMNVEV (reference sequence). The DNA of the CDR3 is TGTGCCAGCAGTGTGATATCGGGAGGGTACAATGAGCAGTTCTTC. Its translation: CASSVISGGYNEQFF.

The rearrangement links TRBV5-6 to TRBJ1-2; 7 bases fit TRBD1. V lost 4 bases and J lost 8; bases outside the gene matches: 14. Germline lookup yields CDR1 SGHDT and CDR2 YYEEEE. This CDR3 has 15 amino acids. The CDR3 reads CASSPGFMGTAGYTF. The CDR3 coding sequence is TGTGCCAGCAGCCCAGGCTTCATGGGGACAGCCGGCTACACCTTC. The whole variable domain, remainder taken from reference TRBV5-6 and TRBJ1-2, is DAGVTQSPTHLIKTRGQQVTLRCSPKSGHDTVSWYQQALGQGPQFIFQYYEEEERQRGNFPDRFSGHQFPNYSSELNVNALLLGDSALYLCASSPGFMGTAGYTFGSGTRLTVV.

This chain links TRBV7-2 with TRBJ2-2; D is possibly TRBD1 (5 bases). This CDR3 spans 14 amino acids. V was pared by 5 bases and J by 2 bases, with 9 bases between. From germline, CDR1 is SGHTA and CDR2 FQGNSA. This CDR3 is CASSLDRNTGELFF. CDR3 nucleotides: TGTGCCAGCAGCCTTGACAGAAACACCGGGGAGCTGTTTTTT. The complete variable domain, with remaining parts taken from reference TRBV7-2 and TRBJ2-2, reads GAGVSQSPSNKVTEKGKDVELRCDPISGHTALYWYRQSLGQGLEFLIYFQGNSAPDKSGLPSDRFSAERTGGSVSTLTIQRTQQEDSAVYLCASSLDRNTGELFFGEGSRLTVL.